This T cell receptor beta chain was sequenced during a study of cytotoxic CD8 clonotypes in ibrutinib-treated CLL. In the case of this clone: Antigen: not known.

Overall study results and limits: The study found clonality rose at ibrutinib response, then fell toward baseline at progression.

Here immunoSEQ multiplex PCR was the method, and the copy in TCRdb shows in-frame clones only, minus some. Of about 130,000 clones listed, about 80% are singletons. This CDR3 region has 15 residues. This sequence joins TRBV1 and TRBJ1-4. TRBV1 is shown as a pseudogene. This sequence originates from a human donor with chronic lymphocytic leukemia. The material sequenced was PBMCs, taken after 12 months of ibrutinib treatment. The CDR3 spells CTSSQRGWTHEKLFF. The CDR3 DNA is TGCACCAGCAGCCAACGGGGGTGGACCCATGAAAAACTGTTTTTT.